Presented here are 8 T cell receptor beta chains from one specimen sequenced in a study of shared clonotypes between healthy human individuals. Method: immunoSEQ multiplex PCR; TCRdb's copy keeps in-frame clones and lacks some. The sample holds fewer than 700,000 clones, roughly 79% seen once. The sequenced sample was PBMCs. Receptors originate from a middle-aged woman in good health. Some clones in this sample may be carry-over from other donors' samples.

The V call is TRBV28, the J call TRBJ1-2; D is unresolved. Trimming removed 10 bases at V and 2 bases at J, with 11 bases between. Germline V gives CDR1 MDHEN, CDR2 SYDVKM. The CDR3 extends over 12 amino acids. The CDR3 region has the DNA TGTGCCACCAGACATACCAACTATGGCTACACCTTC. This translates into CATRHTNYGYTF.

The chain is built from TRBV4-2 and TRBJ2-5, with TRBD2 matching over 9 bases. In germline, CDR1 is LGHNA, CDR2 YNFKEQ. Trimming removed 4 bases from V and 5 bases from J; junction bases left unmatched: 5. CDR3 length: 14 residues. CDR3 loop: CASSLRAGGETQYF. In nucleotides, the CDR3 is TGTGCCAGCAGCCTGAGGGCGGGAGGGGAGACCCAGTACTTC.

This clone was recorded only once. V is TRBV5-4 and J is TRBJ1-2; TRBD1 is a possible D gene (5 bases). V lost 3 bases and J lost 2, with 14 bases in between. Germline values: CDR1 SGHNT, CDR2 YYREEE (reference sequence). This CDR3 is 15 amino acids long. CDR3 residues: CASSWGRGGNYGYTF. The CDR3 coding sequence is TGTGCCAGCAGCTGGGGAAGGGGAGGGAACTATGGCTACACCTTC.

J is TRBJ2-1 and V is TRBV28; 13 nucleotides align to TRBD2. CDR1 is MDHEN, CDR2 SYDVKM, per germline. CDR3 length: 16 amino acids. V trimming: 5 bases; J trimming: 7 bases; junction bases outside the gene matches: 8. The CDR3 sequence is CASSILGTSGTNEQFF. CDR3 DNA: TGTGCCAGCAGTATTCTAGGGACTAGCGGGACGAATGAGCAGTTCTTC.

This chain uses TRBV27 with TRBJ2-5, with 15 bases identical to TRBD2. Germline trimming cut 4 bases from V and 5 bases from J; bases unmatched to any gene: 8. This CDR3 is 17 amino acids long. Germline V lookup: CDR1 MNHEY, CDR2 SMNVEV (reference sequence). The CDR3 DNA is TGTGCCAGCAGTTCCCACGGACTAGCGGGAGGGCCGGAGACCCAGTACTTC. Translated: CASSSHGLAGGPETQYF.

The table lists this clone with many counts. The chain joins TRBV15 to TRBJ1-1; the D is unclear. This CDR3 spans 14 amino acids. Germline CDR1 LNHNV, CDR2 YYDKDF (reference sequence). Trimming stripped 8 bases from V and 4 bases from J, with 17 bases between. The CDR3: CATRSGRVATEAFF. CDR3 DNA: TGTGCCACCCGAAGTGGGAGAGTGGCCACTGAAGCTTTCTTT.

This chain joins TRBV5-1 and TRBJ1-4, with TRBD1 matching over 9 bases. CDR1 and CDR2 (germline): SGHRS, YFSETQ. After removal of 4 bases from V and 0 bases from J, the junction contained 7 bases not matched to a gene. This CDR3 has 17 residues. The CDR3 protein is CASSPGDRVATNEKLFF. The DNA for the CDR3 is TGCGCCAGCAGCCCGGGGGACAGGGTGGCAACTAATGAAAAACTGTTTTTT.

The chain links TRBV4-2 to TRBJ2-3; 14 bases fit TRBD2. V shed 4 bases, J shed 3 bases, and the junction held 12 bases outside the gene matches. The CDR3 totals 19 residues. Germline V gene lookup returns CDR1 LGHNA and CDR2 YNFKEQ. Here the CDR3 reads CASSRFVGTSGRITDTQYF. The CDR3 DNA is TGTGCCAGCAGCCGATTTGTAGGGACTAGCGGGAGAATAACAGATACGCAGTATTTT.